This T cell receptor (beta chain) was recovered during a study of blood T cell repertoires in COVID-19. Across the study: Acute-phase and convalescent COVID-19 samples originated in the United States, Italy and Spain. T cells, B-cell-depleted T cells, or PBMCs supplied cDNA or gDNA.

The assay was immunoSEQ multiplex PCR, and TCRdb's table has in-frame clones only and misses some. The table has about 300,000 clones, 86% seen once. This clone was seen once. The study recruited people aged about 18 to 95 years across roughly 25 US areas. In assigning cohorts, the study relied on participant-reported clinical history. J lost 0 bases, V lost 3 bases, and 0 bases had no gene match. CDR3 length equals 14 residues. Germline CDR1 SGHTA, CDR2 FQGNSA. The V and J genes are TRBV7-2 and TRBJ1-2, with 8 nucleotides matching TRBD1. The receptor's source is a woman younger than 35 who had recovered from COVID-19. The sequenced sample was PBMCs or T cells enriched from blood (not recorded which). CDR3 DNA: TGTGCCAGCAGCTTGGACAGGGCTAACTATGGCTACACCTTC. Its translation: CASSLDRANYGYTF.